This passage covers 10 T cell receptor beta chains from one sample sequenced in a study of blood T cell repertoires in COVID-19. The data were produced by immunoSEQ multiplex PCR, yet TCRdb's version contains in-frame clones alone and is incomplete. Among roughly 250,000 clones listed, about 87% were seen once. Sequenced input: peripheral blood. The receptors come from a woman in her thirties or forties with acute or convalescent COVID-19.

The rearrangement uses TRBV27 and TRBJ1-5; D unresolved. The CDR3 consists of 13 residues. Germline CDR1 reads MNHEY; CDR2 reads SMNVEV (reference sequence). The germline V and J ends were trimmed by 8 bases and 2 bases, with 10 bases remaining between them. The CDR3 protein is CASRLRRNQPQHF. In DNA, the CDR3 is TGTGCCAGCCGCTTGCGCCGCAATCAGCCCCAGCATTTT.

This clone occurred once. This sequence joins TRBV9 and TRBJ1-2; tentatively, D is TRBD1 (6 bases). The CDR3 extends over 16 amino acids. Germline V lookup: CDR1 SGDLS, CDR2 YYNGEE. The V end was cut by 3 bases, the J end by 7 bases, with 22 bases between. The CDR3 sequence is CASSATRKGGTTGYTF. The CDR3 coding sequence is TGTGCCAGCAGCGCAACAAGAAAAGGGGGTACGACTGGCTACACCTTC.

The J gene is TRBJ1-1, the V gene TRBV7-9, with D unclear. V dropped 5 bases and J dropped 4 bases, with 11 bases sitting between them. The CDR3 has 13 residues. Germline V gene sequence: CDR1 SEHNR, CDR2 FQNEAQ (reference sequence). The CDR3, as DNA: TGTGCCAGCAGCCTCAACGCGGGCACTGAAGCTTTCTTT. Its translation: CASSLNAGTEAFF.

The chain combines TRBV5-5 with TRBJ2-1, with D possibly being TRBD1 (6 bases). CDR3 size: 14 residues. CDR1 and CDR2 (germline): SGHKS, YYEKEE (reference sequence). The germline V and J ends were trimmed by 0 bases and 4 bases, with 8 bases remaining between them. The CDR3, as DNA: TGTGCCAGCAGCTTGGTTACAGGGTACAATGAGCAGTTCTTC. Amino acid sequence: CASSLVTGYNEQFF.

The chain links TRBV4-1 to TRBJ1-2; perhaps TRBD1 as D (6 bases). Trimming pared 0 bases from V and 7 bases from J, leaving 21 bases between. The CDR3 is made up of 17 amino acids. Per germline, CDR1 MGHRA and CDR2 YSYEKL. Here the CDR3 reads CASSQDAPGQGMRGYTF. The CDR3 coding sequence is TGCGCCAGCAGCCAAGATGCACCGGGCCAGGGGATGCGTGGCTACACCTTC.

V is TRBV10-3 and J is TRBJ1-5, with TRBD1 as a possible D gene (5 bases). Per the germline V gene, CDR1 is ENHRY and CDR2 is SYGVKD. This CDR3 comprises 14 residues. The germline V and J ends were trimmed by 10 bases and 7 bases, with 20 bases remaining between them. This CDR3 is CATGGIAERQPQHF. The CDR3 DNA reads TGTGCCACCGGGGGGATCGCGGAGCGGCAGCCCCAGCATTTT.

The chain has TRBV11-2 and TRBJ1-1, with 9 positions matching TRBD1. The CDR3 sequence is 15 residues long. V trimming: 5 bases; J trimming: 0 bases; junction bases outside the gene matches: 4. CDR1 and CDR2 (germline): SGHAT, FQNNGV. The CDR3 nucleotides read TGTGCCAGCAGCCCCGACAGGGGGATGAACACTGAAGCTTTCTTT. This encodes CASSPDRGMNTEAFF.

This clone showed up just once. The J gene is TRBJ1-4, the V gene TRBV30, with 7 positions matching TRBD1. In germline, CDR1 is GTSNPN, CDR2 SVGIG (reference sequence). The CDR3 is 14 amino acids. V lost 2 bases and J lost 0; bases outside the gene matches: 0. In DNA form, the CDR3 reads TGTGCCTGGAGTCAGGGGGCAACTAATGAAAAACTGTTTTTT. Translating it yields CAWSQGATNEKLFF.

The V and J genes are TRBV21-1 and TRBJ2-7; the D segment call TRBD2 is taken from the table without a DNA check. TRBV21-1 is a pseudogene locus. This CDR3 comprises 21 residues. CDR3 in amino acids: CASSIGPLVLAGGLRVYEQYV. DNA of the CDR3: TGTGCCAGCAGCATTGGGCCCCTCGTACTAGCGGGGGGTCTCCGCGTCTACGAGCAGTACGTC.

The gene calls are TRBV7-8 and TRBJ1-5; 8 bases line up with TRBD1. This CDR3 comprises 14 residues. Germline loops: CDR1 SGHVS, CDR2 FQNEAQ. The V gene end was trimmed by 5 bases and the J gene end by 5 bases; junction bases not matched to a gene: 5. CDR3 amino acids: CASSPDRVHQPQHF. The CDR3 DNA sequence: TGTGCCAGCAGCCCGGACAGGGTACATCAGCCCCAGCATTTT.